The entry below describes one TCR beta chain. Original handling: The assay estimated nucleated cells by amplifying reference gene primers. TCRdb keeps only in-frame clones here, not all; method: immunoSEQ multiplex PCR. V and J calls and clone size follow that table, whereas D and trimming were derived from the DNA. The sample shows 120,000 to 150,000 clones, more than 75% of them seen only once. The sample belongs to a study of blood T cell repertoires in COVID-19. Study-level background: Sources were T cells, B-cell-depleted T cells, or PBMCs; the material itself was cDNA or gDNA.

With 6 bases removed from V and 3 bases from J, the gap between germline ends came to 15 bases. Per germline, CDR1 MNHEY and CDR2 SVGAGI. This CDR3 spans 14 amino acids. The chain couples TRBV6-5 to TRBJ2-7; a weak D match, TRBD2 (5 bases). Sequencing was performed on peripheral blood. This sequence originates from a human donor in a cohort sampled during active COVID-19. For the CDR3, the DNA is TGTGCCAGCAGGGGCGAAGGAGGAAACTACGAGCAGTACTTC. Encoded protein: CASRGEGGNYEQYF.